A selection of T cell receptor beta chains follows, all from one sample in a study of control samples from healthy donors and cancer patients. Method: immunoSEQ multiplex PCR; TCRdb's copy keeps in-frame clones and lacks some. The table lists 80,000 to 100,000 clones, 80% to 90% of them singletons. Sequences were obtained from blood. The receptors were gathered from a young man in good health. CDR3s include the opening cysteine and the closing phenylalanine or tryptophan. D genes are given only for firm matches. Clone size appears in some rows only: once, few, many, or a class for an expanded clone.

TRBJ2-2,TRBV7-3,once,16,TRBD2,TGTGCCAGCAGCTACGGACTAGCGGGAGTTACGGGGGAGCTGTTTTTT,CASSYGLAGVTGELFF
TRBJ2-7,TRBV6-6,.,15,.,TGTGCCAGCAACAACCGGGACGGGAGCTCCTACGAGCAGTACTTC,CASNNRDGSSYEQYF
TRBJ1-4,TRBV5-1,few,14,.,TGCGCCAGCAGAACTACAGATTATAATGAAAAACTGTTTTTT,CASRTTDYNEKLFF
TRBJ2-1,TRBV28,.,13,.,TGTGCCAGCAGTTTTCGCTCCTACAATGAGCAGTTCTTC,CASSFRSYNEQFF
TRBJ2-3,TRBV27,.,20,.,TGTGCCAGCAGTTTATCGATGGGGTTGGCGGGATCGACTAGCACAGATACGCAGTATTTT,CASSLSMGLAGSTSTDTQYF
TRBJ2-2,TRBV5-1,few,13,.,TGCGCCAGCGAAGGGCCCGACACCGGGGAGCTGTTTTTT,CASEGPDTGELFF
TRBJ2-7,TRBV11-2,.,13,TRBD1,TGTGCCAGCAGCCCTGACAGGGGATACGAGCAGTACTTC,CASSPDRGYEQYF
TRBJ2-7,TRBV7-2,.,15,TRBD1,TGTGCCAGCAGCTTAGCAGGACAGGGGCAGTACGAGCAGTACTTC,CASSLAGQGQYEQYF
TRBJ2-1,TRBV19,.,13,.,TGTGCCAGTAGTATCGGGGCGCGTGATGAGCAGTTCTTC,CASSIGARDEQFF
TRBJ1-4,TRBV7-9,.,16,.,TGTGCCAGCAGCTCCGCAGTCAGCTCAACTAATGAAAAACTGTTTTTT,CASSSAVSSTNEKLFF
TRBJ2-7,TRBV3-1/TRBV3-2,.,15,.,TGTGCCAGCAGCCCCCCCCGGGGGTGCCCCTACGAGCAGTACTTC,CASSPPRGCPYEQYF
TRBJ2-1,TRBV9,.,16,TRBD2,TGTGCCAGCAGCGTAGTGGGGGGAGGGCTCTACAATGAGCAGTTCTTC,CASSVVGGGLYNEQFF
TRBJ1-4,TRBV5-1,.,14,.,TGCGCCAGCAGCTCCACCCCCGGAGGCGAAAAACTGTTTTTT,CASSSTPGGEKLFF
TRBJ1-2,TRBV27,.,14,.,TGTGCCAGCAGTTATATAAAGGGCCCGGGTGGCTACACCTTC,CASSYIKGPGGYTF
TRBJ2-7,TRBV6-1,.,17,.,TGTGCCAGCAGTGAAGGGGGTACAGTATGGGGGCGCGACGAGCAGTACTTC,CASSEGGTVWGRDEQYF
TRBJ2-3,TRBV27,.,12,.,TGTGCCAGTCCCACTTTCTCAGATACGCAGTATTTT,CASPTFSDTQYF
TRBJ2-7,TRBV18,.,14,.,TGTGCCAGCTCCCGCGGGGCAGGGTACTACGAGCAGTACTTC,CASSRGAGYYEQYF
TRBJ1-1,TRBV7-3,.,17,.,TGTGCCAGCAGCTTAACGTCCAGCCGGGACATCCAAAATGAAGCTTTCTTT,CASSLTSSRDIQNEAFF
TRBJ2-7,TRBV18,.,14,.,TGTGCCAGCTCACCAGTGTCCAGCTCCTACGAGCAGTACTTC,CASSPVSSSYEQYF
TRBJ1-1,TRBV19,.,14,.,TGTGCCAGTAGTTGGGGGGGCGCAGGCACTGAAGCTTTCTTT,CASSWGGAGTEAFF
TRBJ2-7,TRBV19,.,14,.,TGTGCCAGTAGTAGCCCGGACCGCTCCTACGAGCAGTACTTC,CASSSPDRSYEQYF
TRBJ2-1,TRBV3-1/TRBV3-2,.,15,.,TGTGCCAGCAGCCCCAGTTTTGCGGGAATCAATGAGCAGTTCTTC,CASSPSFAGINEQFF
TRBJ2-1,TRBV10-2,once,16,TRBD2,TGCGCCAGCAGTGAGACTACTAGCGCTTCCTACAATGAGCAGTTCTTC,CASSETTSASYNEQFF
TRBJ2-5,TRBV7-8,.,14,TRBD2,TGTGCCAGCAGCTTAGTGCCTAGCGGGAGGACCCAGTACTTC,CASSLVPSGRTQYF
TRBJ2-5,TRBV4-2,.,15,TRBD2,TGTGCCAGCAGCCAAGACGGGACTAGCCTCATGGCCCAGTACTTC,CASSQDGTSLMAQYF
TRBJ1-1,TRBV4-2,few,15,.,TGTGCCAGCAGCCAAGATAACTACGGGGAGGAGGAAGCTTTCTTT,CASSQDNYGEEEAFF